The present entry profiles one T cell receptor beta chain with its context. J lost 5 bases, V lost 1 base, and 7 bases had no gene match. Per germline, CDR1 MNHNS and CDR2 SASEGT. The CDR3 loop spans 16 amino acids. This entry comes from a study of CD8+ T cells in alopecia areata. Study details: Administration of oral tofacitinib to treated patients was at 5 to 10 mg twice daily. Tofacitinib dosing lasted 6 to 18 months, which was then followed by 6 months off drug.

Lesional scalp punch biopsies and peripheral blood came from alopecia areata patients. TCR sequencing used cDNA made by reverse transcription of extracted RNA. The data were produced by immunoSEQ multiplex PCR, yet TCRdb's version contains in-frame clones alone and is incomplete. This sample has approximately 13,000 clones, with roughly 55% found just once. V usage is TRBV6-1 and J usage is TRBJ2-7; the match to TRBD1 covers 11 bases. The clonotype originates from a human donor with alopecia areata. The specimen comprised skin, sampled at week 0. CDR3 sequence (DNA): TGTGCCAGCAGTGAAGAAGAGGGGACAGGGGGAGACGAGCAGTACTTC. Translated: CASSEEEGTGGDEQYF.